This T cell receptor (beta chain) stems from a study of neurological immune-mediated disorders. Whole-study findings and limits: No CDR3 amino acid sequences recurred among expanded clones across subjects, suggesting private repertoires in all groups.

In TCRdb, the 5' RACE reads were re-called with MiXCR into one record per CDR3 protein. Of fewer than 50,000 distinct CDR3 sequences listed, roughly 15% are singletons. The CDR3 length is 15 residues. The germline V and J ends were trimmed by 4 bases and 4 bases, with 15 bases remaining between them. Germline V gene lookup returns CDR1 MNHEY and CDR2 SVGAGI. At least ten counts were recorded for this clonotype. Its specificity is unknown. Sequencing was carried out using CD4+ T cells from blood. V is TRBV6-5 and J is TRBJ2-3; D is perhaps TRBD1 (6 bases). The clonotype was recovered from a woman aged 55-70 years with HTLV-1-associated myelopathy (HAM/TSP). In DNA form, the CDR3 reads TGTGCCAGCAGTTCTACAGGGTCTTGGGCAGATACGCAGTATTTT. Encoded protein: CASSSTGSWADTQYF.